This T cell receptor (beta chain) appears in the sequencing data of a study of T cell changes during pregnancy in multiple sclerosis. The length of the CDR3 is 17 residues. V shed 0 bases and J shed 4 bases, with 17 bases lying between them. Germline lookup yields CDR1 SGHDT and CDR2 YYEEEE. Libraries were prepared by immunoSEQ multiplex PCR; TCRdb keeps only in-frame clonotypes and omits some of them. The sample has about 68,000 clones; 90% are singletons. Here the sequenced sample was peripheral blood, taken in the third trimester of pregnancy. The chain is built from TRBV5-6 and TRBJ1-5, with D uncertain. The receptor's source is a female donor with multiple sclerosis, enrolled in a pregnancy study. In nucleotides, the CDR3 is TGTGCCAGCAGCTTGGGTCTAACGCCAACGAGTAATCAGCCCCAGCATTTT. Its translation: CASSLGLTPTSNQPQHF.